These 14 T cell receptor beta chains were all obtained from the same sample, sequenced in a study of human CD8 memory T cell subsets. The authors made TCR beta libraries using UMI-labeled 5' RACE. Reanalyzing the 5' RACE reads, TCRdb keeps one entry per CDR3 protein, without DNA. The table lists thousands of distinct CDR3 sequences, with about 20% in the top ten. The sequenced sample was CD8+ T cells from PBMCs. The receptor source for this set is a human donor in good health.

The chain carries TRBV5-5 and TRBJ2-1; without DNA, the TCRdb call of TRBD2 cannot be checked. Germline loops: CDR1 SGHKS, CDR2 YYEKEE (reference sequence). The CDR3 has 12 residues. The CDR3 loop is CASSFDLAGQFF. The variable domain in full, completed from reference TRBV5-5 and TRBJ2-1, reads DAGVTQSPTHLIKTRGQQVTLRCSPISGHKSVSWYQQVLGQGPQFIFQYYEKEERGRGNFPDRFSARQFPNYSSELNVNALLLGDSALYLCASSFDLAGQFFGPGTRLTVL.

The chain recombines TRBV7-9 with TRBJ1-1; TCRdb's assignment of TRBD1 cannot be checked, as there is no DNA. The germline gives CDR1 SEHNR, CDR2 FQNEAQ (reference sequence). This CDR3 is 14 amino acids long. Here the CDR3 reads CASSSGQDYTEAFF.

This clonotype registers medium-sized by frequency. CDR3 loop: CASSLSGTGSDTQYF. The chain carries TRBV28 and TRBJ2-3; TCRdb returns TRBD1, unconfirmable since there is no DNA. The CDR3 spans 15 residues. Germline V CDR1 and CDR2: MDHEN, SYDVKM.

This clonotype registers medium-sized (0.01 to 0.1%) by frequency. The chain combines TRBV7-3 with TRBJ2-2; TCRdb reports TRBD1, a call that lacks DNA to check it against. Per the germline V gene, CDR1 is SGHTA and CDR2 is FQGTGA. The CDR3 consists of 14 residues. CDR3 region: CASSLTGGSGELFF.

Considering frequency, this clonotype is medium-sized. The chain joins TRBV29-1 to TRBJ2-1; without DNA, the TCRdb call of TRBD1 cannot be checked. The CDR3 spans 13 residues. In germline, CDR1 is SQVTM, CDR2 ANQGSEA. The CDR3 region is CSVGRALDNEQFF.

This sequence joins TRBV20-1 and TRBJ2-7; with no DNA, the TCRdb D assignment of TRBD1 cannot be verified. The CDR3 has 13 residues. Germline values: CDR1 DFQATT, CDR2 SNEGSKA (reference sequence). The CDR3 sequence: CSPREDTSYEQYF.

This sequence joins TRBV12-3 or TRBV12-4 and TRBJ1-6; TCRdb gives TRBD1 as the D gene, but with no DNA this cannot be confirmed. The CDR3 is 15 residues long. The CDR3 sequence: CASSLGQGFRSPLHF.

CDR3 in amino acids: CASRGTGADNQPQHF. The chain links TRBV2 to TRBJ1-5; TCRdb outputs TRBD1, but without DNA this stays unchecked. CDR3 size: 15 residues. Germline CDR1 is SNHLY and CDR2 is FYNNEI.

This chain connects TRBV28 to TRBJ2-5; TCRdb indicates TRBD2, and absent DNA this call remains unverified. The CDR3 loop spans 13 amino acids. Per germline, CDR1 MDHEN and CDR2 SYDVKM. This CDR3 reads CASTKGLQETQYF.

The V call is TRBV27, the J call TRBJ2-1; checking the TCRdb D call of TRBD1 is not possible without DNA. Germline assignment: CDR1 MNHEY and CDR2 SMNVEV (reference sequence). This CDR3 has 14 residues. CDR3 sequence: CASGGDGTYNEQFF.

This clonotype is labeled medium-sized based on frequency. The chain employs TRBV14 and TRBJ2-7. The CDR3 spans 14 residues. Germline CDR1 is SGHDN and CDR2 is FVKESK. CDR3 sequence reads: CASSQWGRAHEQYF.

This chain connects TRBV5-1 to TRBJ2-2; TCRdb's D call of TRBD1 is untestable without DNA. This CDR3 spans 19 amino acids. The V gene's germline CDR1 is SGHRS and CDR2 YFSETQ. The CDR3 loop is CASSLAPFPGPGNTGELFF.

The chain combines TRBV20-1 with TRBJ2-1; TCRdb outputs TRBD2, but without DNA this stays unchecked. The CDR3 has 13 residues. Germline values: CDR1 DFQATT, CDR2 SNEGSKA (reference sequence). CDR3 sequence reads: CSAARTSADEQFF.

This chain links TRBV9 with TRBJ2-7; TCRdb outputs TRBD2, but without DNA this stays unchecked. The CDR3 spans 14 residues. Germline loops: CDR1 SGDLS, CDR2 YYNGEE. CDR3 in amino acids: CASSISGRMDEQYF.